The text below deals with one T cell receptor (beta chain). What it recognizes is unknown. These data are taken from a study of T-cell memory formation after mild COVID-19. The overall study: TCR clusters mostly belonged to single donors. Whole-study findings and limits: The study found balanced CD4/CD8 in clones contracting day 15 to 85 and a CD4+ lean in later expanders.

Per the germline V gene, CDR1 is SQVTM and CDR2 is ANQGSEA. The CDR3 is 14 residues long. V shed 7 bases and J 3 bases; nucleotides not matched to a gene: 10. TCR alpha and TCR beta cDNA libraries carrying sample barcodes and UMIs were produced by 5'RACE using constant-segment primers. TCRdb re-analysed the 5' RACE reads in MiXCR, keeping a single row per CDR3 protein. The data hold some 150,000 distinct CDR3 sequences, with about 19% observed a single time. The J gene is TRBJ1-2, the V gene TRBV29-1; the match to TRBD1 covers 8 bases. The material sequenced was PBMCs or a T cell subset sorted from them (not recorded which). This TCR was sampled from an adult woman who had mild COVID-19 (a few samples of this study predate the infection). Cell type and time point are not known. The CDR3 loop reads CSARGLQGDYGYTF. For the CDR3, the DNA is TGCAGCGCCCGGGGGCTACAGGGGGACTATGGCTACACCTTC. The full variable domain, its missing parts supplied by reference TRBV29-1 and TRBJ1-2, is SAVISQKPSRDICQRGTSLTIQCQVDSQVTMMFWYRQQPGQSLTLIATANQGSEATYESGFVIDKFPISRPNLTFSTLTVSNMSPEDSSIYLCSARGLQGDYGYTFGSGTRLTVV.